The 15 T cell receptor beta chains below come from one sample, sequenced in a study of vaccination effects on CD4 cells after COVID-19. These receptors have no identified antigens. Using immunoSEQ multiplex PCR, the repertoire was profiled, and TCRdb retains in-frame clones only, with some absent. Here the sample spans around 36,000 clones, more than 60% being singletons. Viral peptide pool expansion of antigen-specific CD4+ T cells preceded sequencing in the ViraFEST assay. Following an approximately 11-day culture, CD4+ T cells were purified. Vaccinated participants had no history of SARS-CoV-2 infection and tested negative for nucleocapsid antibodies. The sample consisted of CD4+ T cells from PBMCs cultured with SARS-CoV-2 spike peptides, taken before COVID-19 vaccination. These receptors all stem from a human donor who received a COVID-19 vaccine.

The chain employs TRBV9 and TRBJ2-5; 8 bases agree with TRBD2. Trimming at V came to 0 bases and at J to 2 bases, leaving 3 bases not matched to a gene. Germline V CDR1 and CDR2: SGDLS, YYNGEE. The CDR3 is made up of 15 amino acids. CDR3 loop: CASSVDPGGQETQYF. CDR3 sequence (DNA): TGTGCCAGCAGCGTAGATCCGGGGGGGCAAGAGACCCAGTACTTC.

This sequence joins TRBV29-1 and TRBJ1-2, with 10 bases aligning to TRBD1. In germline, CDR1 is SQVTM, CDR2 ANQGSEA. The junction had 11 bases not matched to a gene; V was cut back by 8 bases and J by 8 bases. The CDR3 has 13 amino acids. The CDR3 is CSFGGDRGLGYTF. The CDR3, as DNA: TGCAGCTTCGGAGGGGACAGGGGTTTGGGCTACACCTTC. Filled out from reference TRBV29-1 and TRBJ1-2, the complete variable domain reads SAVISQKPSRDICQRGTSLTIQCQVDSQVTMMFWYRQQPGQSLTLIATANQGSEATYESGFVIDKFPISRPNLTFSTLTVSNMSPEDSSIYLCSFGGDRGLGYTFGSGTRLTVV.

The chain joins TRBV5-1 to TRBJ2-1; 12 nucleotides match TRBD2. J gave up 5 bases and V 3 bases, and 3 bases lay outside the gene matches. This CDR3 comprises 15 residues. CDR1 is SGHRS and CDR2 is YFSETQ in the germline V gene. Here the CDR3 reads CASSWTSGNHNEQFF. Written as DNA, the CDR3 is TGCGCCAGCAGCTGGACTAGCGGGAATCACAATGAGCAGTTCTTC. Based on the CDR3 plus reference TRBV5-1 and TRBJ2-1, the full variable domain is KAGVTQTPRYLIKTRGQQVTLSCSPISGHRSVSWYQQTPGQGLQFLFEYFSETQRNKGNFPGRFSGRQFSNSRSEMNVSTLELGDSALYLCASSWTSGNHNEQFFGPGTRLTVL.

The rearrangement uses TRBV5-1 and TRBJ2-7; TRBD2 agrees at 11 bases. The CDR3 loop spans 15 amino acids. Germline V gives CDR1 SGHRS, CDR2 YFSETQ. J lost 7 bases, V lost 4 bases, and 10 bases had no gene match. The CDR3 bases are TGCGCCAGCAGCCTTTTAGCGGGGGGGACCCCGGAGCAGTACTTC. As protein: CASSLLAGGTPEQYF.

This clone was detected only once. This chain joins TRBV19 and TRBJ2-7, with D maybe TRBD1 (6 bases). Trimming took off 5 bases at V and 6 bases at J, with 20 bases between the two ends. Germline loops: CDR1 LNHDA, CDR2 SQIVND (reference sequence). This CDR3 is built from 15 residues. The DNA for the CDR3 is TGTGCCAGTAGTCGAACCAGGGGTTTTAGGGGCGAGCAGTACTTC. Translated, it gives CASSRTRGFRGEQYF.

This clone was detected a few times. The chain links TRBV7-9 to TRBJ1-6, with 9 bases matching TRBD1. The V gene's germline CDR1 is SEHNR and CDR2 FQNEAQ (reference sequence). The CDR3 is made up of 15 amino acids. V dropped 6 bases and J dropped 11; count of bases not matched to a gene: 11. The DNA of the CDR3 is TGTGCCAGCAGTACCGGCGGACAGGGGATCCCACCCCTCCACTTT. Translating gives CASSTGGQGIPPLHF.

The rearrangement uses TRBV19 and TRBJ2-1, with 9 bases fitting TRBD1. The CDR3 runs 16 residues. With 5 bases clipped from V and 4 bases from J, the junction kept 9 bases outside the gene matches. Germline CDR1 is LNHDA and CDR2 is SQIVND (reference sequence). DNA for the CDR3: TGTGCCAGTAGTCCCCCCGACGGGACAGGGTACAATGAGCAGTTCTTC. Encoded protein: CASSPPDGTGYNEQFF.

This clone was counted only a few times. This chain joins TRBV7-2 and TRBJ1-5; D is ambiguous. V was cut by 5 bases and J by 7 bases, with 12 bases left in between. CDR1 and CDR2 from the germline V gene are SGHTA and FQGNSA. The CDR3 has 13 residues. This CDR3 is CASSLGFRQPQHF. The CDR3 bases are TGTGCCAGCAGCCTCGGTTTTAGGCAGCCCCAGCATTTT. Drawing the rest from reference TRBV7-2 and TRBJ1-5, the complete variable domain is GAGVSQSPSNKVTEKGKDVELRCDPISGHTALYWYRQSLGQGLEFLIYFQGNSAPDKSGLPSDRFSAERTGGSVSTLTIQRTQQEDSAVYLCASSLGFRQPQHFGDGTRLSIL.

This clone was detected a few times. V gene TRBV28 combines with J gene TRBJ1-1; D gene ambiguous. CDR3 length: 12 residues. V was shortened by 5 bases and J by 6 bases, with 10 bases between the two germline ends. Germline V CDR1 and CDR2: MDHEN, SYDVKM. The CDR3 spells CASSPRGSEAFF. For the CDR3, the DNA is TGTGCCAGCAGTCCGAGAGGCTCTGAAGCTTTCTTT. The whole variable domain, remainder taken from reference TRBV28 and TRBJ1-1, is DVKVTQSSRYLVKRTGEKVFLECVQDMDHENMFWYRQDPGLGLRLIYFSYDVKMKEKGDIPEGYSVSREKKERFSLILESASTNQTSMYLCASSPRGSEAFFGQGTRLTVV.

This chain joins TRBV28 and TRBJ1-5; D is perhaps TRBD1 (6 bases). Trimming took 4 bases from V and 8 from J, leaving 24 bases between them. This CDR3 has 17 residues. Per germline, CDR1 MDHEN and CDR2 SYDVKM. The CDR3 is CASSSGGARSVPKPQHF. The CDR3 DNA reads as TGTGCCAGCAGTTCGGGGGGCGCCAGGTCAGTTCCTAAGCCCCAGCATTTT.

The V call is TRBV11-3, the J call TRBJ2-7, with a tentative D call TRBD2 (5 bases). The V gene's germline CDR1 is SGHNT and CDR2 YENEEA. The V and J ends lost 5 bases and 5 bases respectively, with 13 bases between them. The CDR3 contains 13 residues. The CDR3 here is CASSGGGGDEQYF. The CDR3, as DNA: TGTGCCAGCAGCGGTGGAGGAGGAGACGAGCAGTACTTC.

This rearrangement joins TRBV19 to TRBJ2-7; TRBD1 might be the D (6 bases). CDR1 and CDR2 from the germline V gene are LNHDA and SQIVND (reference sequence). Trimming shortened V by 3 bases and J by 5 bases, and 17 bases separated the two germline ends. This CDR3 region has 15 residues. CDR3 in DNA: TGTGCCAGTAGTATCGGAGACAGGAATAACGACGAGCAGTACTTC. Translating gives CASSIGDRNNDEQYF.

V is TRBV6-2 or TRBV6-3 and J is TRBJ2-4; 8 nucleotides line up with TRBD2. Germline trimming cut 0 bases from V and 8 bases from J; bases unmatched to any gene: 9. The CDR3 runs to 16 residues. Germline V CDR1 and CDR2: MNHEY, SVGEGT. The CDR3 sequence is CASSYSGLVGGDIQYF. In DNA, the CDR3 is TGTGCCAGCAGTTACTCGGGACTAGTGGGCGGGGACATTCAGTACTTC.

As concerns this clone: This may arise from a read error, as a much more abundant clone is one base away. This chain uses TRBV6-5 with TRBJ2-2; 9 nucleotides line up with TRBD1. This CDR3 has 15 amino acids. V shed 5 bases and J 3 bases; nucleotides not matched to a gene: 4. CDR1 is MNHEY and CDR2 is SVGAGI in the germline V gene. CDR3 in amino acids: CASSQDRGYTGELFF. CDR3 sequence (DNA): TGTGCCAGCAGTCAGGACAGGGGATACACCGGGGAGCTGTTTTTT.

This clone was observed a single time. CDR3 coding DNA: TGTGCCAGCAGCGCCCGCATGGAACACGAGCAGTACTTC. Translated: CASSARMEHEQYF. The chain carries TRBV9 and TRBJ2-7; D gene ambiguous. The V end lost 3 bases, the J end lost 5 bases, and 12 bases lay between the germline ends. CDR3 size: 13 residues. Germline lookup yields CDR1 SGDLS and CDR2 YYNGEE.